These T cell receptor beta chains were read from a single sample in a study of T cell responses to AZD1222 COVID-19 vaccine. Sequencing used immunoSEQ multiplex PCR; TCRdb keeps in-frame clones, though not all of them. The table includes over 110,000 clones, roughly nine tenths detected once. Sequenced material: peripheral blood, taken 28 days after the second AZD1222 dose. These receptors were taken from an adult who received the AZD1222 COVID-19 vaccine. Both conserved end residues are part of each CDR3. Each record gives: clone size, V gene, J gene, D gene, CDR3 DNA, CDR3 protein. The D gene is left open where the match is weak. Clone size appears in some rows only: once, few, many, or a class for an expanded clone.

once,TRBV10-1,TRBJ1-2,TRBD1,TGCGCCAGCAGTGCGGACCCAGGACAGGGTGGCTATGGCTACACCTTC,CASSADPGQGGYGYTF
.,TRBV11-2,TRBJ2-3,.,TGTGCCAGCAGCTTACTCTTCACAGATACGCAGTATTTT,CASSLLFTDTQYF
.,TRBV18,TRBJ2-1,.,TGTGCCAGCTCGGACAGTTGGGGGTATGAGCAGTTCTTC,CASSDSWGYEQFF
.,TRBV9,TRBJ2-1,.,TGTGCCAGCAGCGTACGACGTGAAGGGAATGAGCAGTTCTTC,CASSVRREGNEQFF
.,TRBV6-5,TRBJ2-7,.,TGTGCCAGCAGCCCGCTACCGGGGGGCACCTACGAGCAGTACTTC,CASSPLPGGTYEQYF
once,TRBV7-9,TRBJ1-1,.,TGTGCCAGCAGCTTAGCTGGGGGAGTGAACACTGAAGCTTTCTTT,CASSLAGGVNTEAFF
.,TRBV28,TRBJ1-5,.,TGTGCCAGCCAACCTGATCACACTTGGCAGCCCCAGCATTTT,CASQPDHTWQPQHF
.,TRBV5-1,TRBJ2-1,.,TGCGCCAGCAGCTTTGTTACGGGGGCTACCTACAATGAGCAGTTCTTC,CASSFVTGATYNEQFF
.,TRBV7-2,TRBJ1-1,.,TGTGCCAGCAGCGAATACGCAGGCGGAGAAGCTTTCTTT,CASSEYAGGEAFF
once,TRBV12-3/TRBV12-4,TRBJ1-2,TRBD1,TGTGCCAGCAGTGGACAGGGCGACTATGGCTACACCTTC,CASSGQGDYGYTF
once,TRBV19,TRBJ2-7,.,TGTGCCAGTAGTTTGGGACTCGGGGGCGAGCAGTACTTC,CASSLGLGGEQYF
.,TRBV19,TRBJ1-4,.,TGTGCCAGTAGACACAGGGAATCAACTAATGAAAAACTGTTTTTT,CASRHRESTNEKLFF
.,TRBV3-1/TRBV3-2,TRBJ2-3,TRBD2,TGTGCCAGCAGCCAATTAGCGGGAGATACGCAGTATTTT,CASSQLAGDTQYF
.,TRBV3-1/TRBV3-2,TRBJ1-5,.,TGTGCCAGCAGCCAAGAGAGGGCGGATCAGCCCCAGCATTTT,CASSQERADQPQHF
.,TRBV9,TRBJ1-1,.,TGTGCCAGCAGCGGACAGCACACTGAAGCTTTCTTT,CASSGQHTEAFF
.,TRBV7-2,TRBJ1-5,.,TGTGCCAGCAGCTCGGGACTTCTTATGACCCAGCCCCAGCATTTT,CASSSGLLMTQPQHF
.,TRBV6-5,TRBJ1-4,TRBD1,TGTGCCAGCAGTTACCGGGACAGGGGAGAAAAACTGTTTTTT,CASSYRDRGEKLFF
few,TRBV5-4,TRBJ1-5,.,TGTGCCAGCAGCCAGCGGGGCTCCAATCAGCCCCAGCATTTT,CASSQRGSNQPQHF
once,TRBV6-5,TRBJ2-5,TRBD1,TGTGCCACGGGGTATTTAGGACAGGGTGGGACCCAGTACTTC,CATGYLGQGGTQYF
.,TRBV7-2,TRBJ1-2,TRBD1,TGTGCCAGCAGCTTAGGACAGGGTGGTGCCTATGGCTACACCTTC,CASSLGQGGAYGYTF
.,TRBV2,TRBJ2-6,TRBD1,TGTGCCAGCGCCAGGGGGCCTGGGGCCAACGTCCTGACTTTC,CASARGPGANVLTF
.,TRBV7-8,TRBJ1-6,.,TGTGCCAGCAGCCTACGGGACGGGAGCTCCTATAATTCACCCCTCCACTTT,CASSLRDGSSYNSPLHF
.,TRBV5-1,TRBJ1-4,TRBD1,TGCGCCAGCAGACGGACAGGGCTTAACGAAAAACTGTTTTTT,CASRRTGLNEKLFF
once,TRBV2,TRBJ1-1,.,TGTGCCAGCAGTTACTTACAGGAGAACACTGAAGCTTTCTTT,CASSYLQENTEAFF
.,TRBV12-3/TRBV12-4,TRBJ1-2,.,TGTGCCAGCAGTTTAGGCGGATACTATGGCTACACCTTC,CASSLGGYYGYTF
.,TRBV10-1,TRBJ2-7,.,TGCGCCAGCAGTGAGTCTATGGGGGTCCACGAGCAGTACTTC,CASSESMGVHEQYF
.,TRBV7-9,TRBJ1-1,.,TGTGCCAGCAGCTTAGCAGGGGCGAAAGTATTCACTGAAGCTTTCTTT,CASSLAGAKVFTEAFF
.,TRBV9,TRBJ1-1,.,TGTGCCAGCAGCGTAGGGGATATGAACACTGAAGCTTTCTTT,CASSVGDMNTEAFF
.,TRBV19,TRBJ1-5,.,TGTGCCAGTAGTTCGGGCCCGGGAAAGCCCCAGCATTTT,CASSSGPGKPQHF
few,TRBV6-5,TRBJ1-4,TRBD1,TGTGCCAGCAGTTATAGGGGACAGCCTAATGAAAAACTGTTTTTT,CASSYRGQPNEKLFF
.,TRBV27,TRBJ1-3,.,TGTGCCAGCAGGACAGGTATTGGAAACACCATATATTTT,CASRTGIGNTIYF
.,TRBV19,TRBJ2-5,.,TGTGCCAGTAGTATAGATAATCCGGGAGCAGAGGGAGAGACCCAGTACTTC,CASSIDNPGAEGETQYF
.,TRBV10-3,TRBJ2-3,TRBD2,TGTGCCATTACCCCTGGGGTAGTTAGCGGGAGCCCGTTCGGTAGCACAGATACGCAGTATTTT,CAITPGVVSGSPFGSTDTQYF
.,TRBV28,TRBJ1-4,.,TGTGCCAGCAGTACAACAGGTCGGGCTAATGAAAAACTGTTTTTT,CASSTTGRANEKLFF
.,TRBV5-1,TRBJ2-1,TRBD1,TGCGCCAGCAGCTTAGGGACAGGCTACAATGAGCAGTTCTTC,CASSLGTGYNEQFF
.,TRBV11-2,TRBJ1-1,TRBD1,TGTGCCAGCAGCTCCGGGACAGGGGGCACGGACACTGAAGCTTTCTTT,CASSSGTGGTDTEAFF
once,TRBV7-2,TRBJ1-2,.,TGTGCCAGCAGCTCCCTTAATGGCTACACCTTC,CASSSLNGYTF
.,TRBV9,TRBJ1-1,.,TGTGCCAGCAGCGTACTACAGGAGAACACTGAAGCTTTCTTT,CASSVLQENTEAFF
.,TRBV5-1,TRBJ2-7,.,TGCGCCAGCATGCCAGGGCAGTGGTCCTACGAGCAGTACTTC,CASMPGQWSYEQYF